This T cell receptor beta chain was sequenced for a study of blood T cell repertoires in COVID-19. Participants were aged roughly 18 to 90 years, lived in over 20 US areas, and enrolled virtually. Symptom resolution, clearance, or two negative PCRs marked the recovered donors of Cohort 3. Authors' analysis steps: Researchers report that nucleated cell counts were estimated from reference gene primer amplification. Data came from immunoSEQ multiplex PCR; TCRdb stores just in-frame clones and leaves some out. The DNA was the basis for D and trimming; V, J and clone size are from that table. The sample contains about 160,000 clones, more than 65% of which appear only once. The sample consisted of PBMCs or T cells enriched from blood (not recorded which). This clonotype was sampled from a man in his sixties who had recovered from COVID-19.

Here the CDR3 reads CASSASGPGELFF. CDR3 DNA: TGTGCCAGCAGCGCCTCAGGCCCCGGGGAGCTGTTTTTT. The rearrangement links TRBV14 to TRBJ2-2; D gene unclear. Germline lookup yields CDR1 SGHDN and CDR2 FVKESK. The V gene lost 5 bases and the J gene lost 6 bases, with 10 bases spanning the gap. The CDR3 runs 13 residues.